These 25 T cell receptor beta chains were all obtained from the same sample, sequenced in a study of shared clonotypes between healthy human individuals (TCRdb year 2020). Libraries were prepared through the immunoSEQ multiplex PCR assay. TCRdb took this table from immuneACCESS and kept in-frame rearrangements with V and J called. Such tables lack part of the clones; where checked against another copy, unresolved V genes explain under half of the gap, and the rest is unexplained. The sample table contains approximately 1.5 million clones; only one count was recorded for approximately 98.5% of them. Approximately 0.4% of the sample rests with the top ten. Sequenced sample: naive CD4+ T cells sorted from blood. The cell subset or site label for this specimen denotes: CD45RA+ positively selected. These receptors all stem from a man aged 30 to 45 in good health.

The rearrangement links TRBV4-3 to TRBJ1-1; TRBD1 aligns across 9 bases. The CDR3 is 16 amino acids. Looked up from germline, CDR1 is LGHNA and CDR2 is YSLEER. The junction had 12 bases not matched to a gene; V was cut back by 3 bases and J by 7 bases. CDR3: CASSHGTGRGIGEAFF. The CDR3 nucleotides read TGCGCCAGCAGCCACGGGACAGGGAGGGGAATCGGTGAAGCTTTCTTT.

This chain links TRBV29-1 with TRBJ2-4; 13 bases agree with TRBD2. Trimming removed 2 bases from V and 5 bases from J; junction bases left unmatched: 9. In germline, CDR1 is SQVTM, CDR2 ANQGSEA. CDR3 length: 17 amino acids. The CDR3 DNA reads as TGCAGCGTTGAAACTAGCGGGAGGGGTCGGTTACAAAACATTCAGTACTTC. Translated, it gives CSVETSGRGRLQNIQYF.

This chain links TRBV2 with TRBJ2-7, with 9 bases fitting TRBD1. CDR1 SNHLY and CDR2 FYNNEI come from the germline V gene. With V trimmed by 6 bases and J by 2 bases, 8 bases remained unmatched. The CDR3 totals 15 residues. CDR3 amino acids: CASSQGDRGTYEQYF. For the CDR3, the DNA is TGTGCCAGCAGCCAAGGAGACAGGGGGACCTACGAGCAGTACTTC.

The genes are TRBV7-9 and TRBJ2-3, with 8 bases lining up with TRBD1. The CDR3 spans 15 residues. The V gene end was trimmed by 1 base and the J gene end by 2 bases; junction bases not matched to a gene: 2. Per germline, CDR1 SEHNR and CDR2 FQNEAQ (reference sequence). As DNA, the CDR3 is TGTGCCAGCAGCTTAGGGGACAGGCCCACAGATACGCAGTATTTT. This codes for CASSLGDRPTDTQYF.

The chain carries TRBV19 and TRBJ2-1, with D perhaps TRBD2 (6 bases). The germline V and J ends were trimmed by 6 bases and 3 bases, with 33 bases remaining between them. This CDR3 comprises 21 residues. Germline values: CDR1 LNHDA, CDR2 SQIVND (reference sequence). The DNA for the CDR3 is TGTGCCAGTAGCCAAGCGGGTTTTCTTCCCGGGACGCACCTTGTCTACAATGAGCAGTTCTTC. Its protein product is CASSQAGFLPGTHLVYNEQFF.

Worth noting for this clone: Other DNA sequences in the same sample also yield this CDR3. The chain recombines TRBV5-1 with TRBJ2-1, with D tentatively TRBD2 (6 bases). CDR1 is SGHRS and CDR2 is YFSETQ in the germline V gene. The CDR3 sequence is 15 residues long. V gave up 0 bases and J gave up 1 base, with 8 bases separating them. CDR3 protein: CASSLVGGSYNEQFF. The CDR3 DNA is TGCGCCAGCAGCTTGGTGGGGGGTTCCTACAATGAGCAGTTCTTC.

The CDR3 is CASSSQRGPPPYEQYF. In DNA, the CDR3 is TGTGCCAGCAGCTCGCAGAGGGGGCCGCCCCCCTACGAGCAGTACTTC. This chain joins TRBV13 and TRBJ2-7; 7 bases are a match to TRBD1. Germline V gene data show CDR1 as PRHDT and CDR2 as FYEKMQ (reference sequence). This CDR3 contains 16 residues. V shed 4 bases, J shed 2 bases, and the junction held 11 bases outside the gene matches.

The J gene is TRBJ2-5, the V gene TRBV5-5; TRBD2 matches at 11 bases. Germline loops: CDR1 SGHKS, CDR2 YYEKEE (reference sequence). The CDR3 is 17 amino acids. With V trimmed by 0 bases and J by 1 base, 5 bases remained unmatched. CDR3 amino acids: CASSLDLAGGSQETQYF. CDR3 coding DNA: TGTGCCAGCAGCTTGGATTTAGCGGGAGGGAGCCAAGAGACCCAGTACTTC. Based on the CDR3 plus reference TRBV5-5 and TRBJ2-5, the full variable domain is DAGVTQSPTHLIKTRGQQVTLRCSPISGHKSVSWYQQVLGQGPQFIFQYYEKEERGRGNFPDRFSARQFPNYSSELNVNALLLGDSALYLCASSLDLAGGSQETQYFGPGTRLLVL.

The chain recombines TRBV14 with TRBJ2-2; D might be TRBD1 (5 bases). The CDR3 spans 13 residues. V lost 3 bases and J lost 9, with 11 bases in between. The germline CDR1 and CDR2 sequences are SGHDN and FVKESK. CDR3 sequence (DNA): TGTGCCAGCAGCCAGAAGGGGCTGTGGGAGCTGTTTTTT. Translated, it gives CASSQKGLWELFF. The whole variable domain, remainder taken from reference TRBV14 and TRBJ2-2, is EAGVTQFPSHSVIEKGQTVTLRCDPISGHDNLYWYRRVMGKEIKFLLHFVKESKQDESGMPNNRFLAERTGGTYSTLKVQPAELEDSGVYFCASSQKGLWELFFGEGSRLTVL.

V gene TRBV2 combines with J gene TRBJ1-3; possibly TRBD1 for D (6 bases). Between the trimmed V and J ends, which lost 5 bases and 2 bases, there was a span of 13 bases. The CDR3 sequence is 15 residues long. Germline V gene data show CDR1 as SNHLY and CDR2 as FYNNEI. The DNA for the CDR3 is TGTGCCAGCAGTACAGGGTCAGAGCCTGGAAACACCATATATTTT. Translated: CASSTGSEPGNTIYF.

This sequence joins TRBV5-5 and TRBJ2-7; D is undetermined. From germline, CDR1 is SGHKS and CDR2 YYEKEE (reference sequence). V lost 6 bases and J 7 bases, leaving 11 bases between the germline ends. This CDR3 is built from 11 residues. CDR3 bases: TGTGCCAGCATATCAGCGTCAGAGCAGTACTTC. Its translation: CASISASEQYF.

The genes are TRBV2 and TRBJ1-1; tentative D call: TRBD1 (5 bases). The CDR3 contains 12 residues. Germline CDR1 and CDR2: SNHLY and FYNNEI. V gave up 7 bases and J gave up 4 bases, with 10 bases separating them. CDR3 region: CASTGHVTEAFF. CDR3 nucleotide sequence: TGTGCCAGCACAGGGCACGTCACTGAAGCTTTCTTT.

The rearrangement links TRBV18 to TRBJ2-2; 7 positions agree with TRBD2. Looked up from germline, CDR1 is KGHSH and CDR2 is LQKENI. With V trimmed by 8 bases and J by 5 bases, 14 bases remained unmatched. The CDR3 extends over 16 amino acids. The CDR3 DNA follows: TGTGCCAGCACAACCTGGGGGGGAACCACGACCGGGGAGCTGTTTTTT. Protein sequence: CASTTWGGTTTGELFF.

The chain uses TRBV15 and TRBJ2-1, with 9 bases identical to TRBD2. The ends lost 3 bases at V and 0 bases at J; junction bases unmatched: 12. Germline assignment: CDR1 LNHNV and CDR2 YYDKDF (reference sequence). The CDR3 totals 19 residues. The CDR3 protein is CATSSRKEREVRSYNEQFF. The CDR3 DNA reads TGTGCCACCAGCAGCCGCAAAGAGCGGGAGGTCCGCTCCTACAATGAGCAGTTCTTC. Drawing the rest from reference TRBV15 and TRBJ2-1, the complete variable domain is DAMVIQNPRYQVTQFGKPVTLSCSQTLNHNVMYWYQQKSSQAPKLLFHYYDKDFNNEADTPDNFQSRRPNTSFCFLDIRSPGLGDTAMYLCATSSRKEREVRSYNEQFFGPGTRLTVL.

This CDR3 reads CASSEILAASYNEQFF. The DNA of the CDR3 is TGTGCCAGCAGCGAAATACTAGCGGCATCCTACAATGAGCAGTTCTTC. The rearrangement uses TRBV9 and TRBJ2-1, with 8 positions matching TRBD2. Germline CDR1 is SGDLS and CDR2 is YYNGEE. CDR3 length equals 16 residues. Germline trimming cut 3 bases from V and 1 base from J; bases unmatched to any gene: 6.

The rearrangement links TRBV29-1 to TRBJ2-7, with 7 bases matching TRBD1. J lost 2 bases, V lost 4 bases, and 8 bases had no gene match. Germline V gene data show CDR1 as SQVTM and CDR2 as ANQGSEA. The CDR3 contains 14 residues. The CDR3 loop is CSVAATGATYEQYF. The DNA of the CDR3 is TGCAGCGTTGCCGCTACAGGGGCCACCTACGAGCAGTACTTC.

This clone was observed once. Other nucleotide sequences from this sample produce the same CDR3. The chain is built from TRBV10-3 and TRBJ2-3; D is possibly TRBD2 (6 bases). Trimming took 3 bases from V and 0 from J, leaving 10 bases between them. CDR1 and CDR2 (germline): ENHRY, SYGVKD. CDR3 length equals 15 residues. CDR3 protein: CAISEGGSSTDTQYF. The CDR3 nucleotides read TGTGCCATCAGTGAAGGAGGGTCTAGCACAGATACGCAGTATTTT.

This clone was seen only once. The genes are TRBV4-2 and TRBJ2-1; D not resolved. From germline, CDR1 is LGHNA and CDR2 YNFKEQ. V gave up 1 base and J gave up 4 bases, with 8 bases separating them. This CDR3 is 14 amino acids long. DNA for the CDR3: TGTGCCAGCAGCCAAGTTAGAGCGTACAATGAGCAGTTCTTC. It yields the protein CASSQVRAYNEQFF.

The CDR3 DNA reads TGTGCCAGCAGCCCTGTAGAATCTGGACGCCAGTCTGGAAACACCATATATTTT. Its translation: CASSPVESGRQSGNTIYF. The V and J genes are TRBV9 and TRBJ1-3; D remains unclear. The V end was cut by 4 bases, the J end by 1 base, with 21 bases between. The CDR3 loop spans 18 amino acids. Germline V gene lookup returns CDR1 SGDLS and CDR2 YYNGEE.

V and J are TRBV5-6 and TRBJ2-2; no reliable D call. Trimming shortened V by 3 bases and J by 6 bases, and 3 bases separated the two germline ends. The CDR3 is 11 amino acids. In germline, CDR1 is SGHDT, CDR2 YYEEEE. The CDR3 sequence: CASSWAGELFF. CDR3 DNA: TGTGCCAGCAGCTGGGCCGGGGAGCTGTTTTTT.

This clone has a single count. The chain employs TRBV5-1 and TRBJ2-7; D uncertain. V was shortened by 0 bases and J by 4 bases, with 11 bases between the two germline ends. This CDR3 comprises 14 residues. The germline CDR1 and CDR2 sequences are SGHRS and YFSETQ. In DNA, the CDR3 is TGCGCCAGCAGCTTGGCCCTTACGGGTTACGAGCAGTACTTC. Its translation: CASSLALTGYEQYF.

The rearrangement joins TRBV7-9 to TRBJ2-2, with 7 bases aligning to TRBD1. V lost 10 bases and J lost 0; bases outside the gene matches: 5. The germline CDR1 and CDR2 sequences are SEHNR and FQNEAQ (reference sequence). This CDR3 is 14 amino acids long. CDR3 in DNA: TGTGCCACCGGGGACAGAACGAACACCGGGGAGCTGTTTTTT. Translating gives CATGDRTNTGELFF.

The chain recombines TRBV10-2 with TRBJ1-4; tentatively, D is TRBD1 (5 bases). The CDR3 sequence is 14 residues long. Trimming cost V 6 bases and J 4 bases, with 12 bases left between them. Germline CDR1 WSHSY, CDR2 SAAADI. The CDR3 protein is CASRRGEGNEKLFF. The CDR3 nucleotides read TGCGCCAGCAGACGGGGGGAGGGTAATGAAAAACTGTTTTTT.

In its sample, this clone was seen a few times. This sequence joins TRBV6-1 and TRBJ2-5, with 10 nucleotides matching TRBD1. Per germline, CDR1 MNHNS and CDR2 SASEGT. This CDR3 is 15 amino acids long. V lost 4 bases and J lost 4; bases outside the gene matches: 6. The CDR3 spells CASSARRTGGETQYF. In DNA, the CDR3 is TGTGCCAGCAGTGCTCGACGGACAGGGGGAGAGACCCAGTACTTC.

The CDR3 coding sequence is TGTGCCAGCAGTCAACCCTCGGCGTTTGCTTATGGCTACACCTTC. Translation gives CASSQPSAFAYGYTF. This chain joins TRBV28 and TRBJ1-2; D not certain. The germline V gene has CDR1 MDHEN and CDR2 SYDVKM. This CDR3 spans 15 amino acids. Trimming left V 5 bases short and J 5 bases short, with 18 bases between.